What follows describes a single T cell receptor (beta chain). Antigen unknown. Some clones are missing from TCRdb's copy, which holds only in-frame ones; the method was immunoSEQ multiplex PCR. The sample lists around 20,000 clones, roughly 80% seen once, with 24% in the top ten. Patients all relapsed after autologous stem cell transplantation, and there was variation in brentuximab vedotin exposure. This record belongs to a study of PD-1 blockade in classical Hodgkin lymphoma. Notes on the study in general: There was a significant rise in CD4+ TCR diversity by C4D1, with no such rise for CD8+. Patients newly diagnosed and complete responders had comparable baseline diversity. Patients with an early start, nivolumab under 1 year after ASCT, were excluded. Baseline TCR diversity was reportedly lower in newly diagnosed patients than in healthy donors. It was reported as lower still in relapsed/refractory patients.

This CDR3 has 12 residues. The V end was cut by 6 bases, the J end by 6 bases, with 12 bases between. The germline gives CDR1 MNHEY, CDR2 SVGAGI. The sample was peripheral blood mononuclear cells (PBMCs), taken at baseline. The J gene is TRBJ2-7, the V gene TRBV6-5; D call uncertain. The receptor was derived from a human donor with classical Hodgkin lymphoma. CDR3 protein: CASRTLGSEQYF. As DNA, the CDR3 is TGTGCCAGCAGAACCCTCGGGTCCGAGCAGTACTTC.